This T cell receptor (beta chain) was sequenced during a study of T cell repertoires in cytomegalovirus infection. This clonotype was recorded a few times. The antigen is unknown. This CDR3 has 21 amino acids. The germline gives CDR1 SEHNR, CDR2 FQNEAQ (reference sequence). The ends lost 2 bases at V and 5 bases at J; junction bases unmatched: 19. A single record per CDR3 protein comes from TCRdb applying MiXCR to the reads. The sample has fewer than 950,000 distinct CDR3 sequences, roughly 33% seen once; the top ten hold 9.5% to 15%. The chain joins TRBV7-9 to TRBJ2-3; TRBD2 aligns across 13 bases. The material sequenced was cultured CD8+ T cells from PBMCs, taken from culture after CMV antigen stimulation. The source is a human donor in good health (CMV status not recorded). Some clones in this sample may be carry-over from other donors' samples. CDR3 sequence (DNA): TGTGCCAGCAGCTTAATTGGGTACACTAGCGGGGGGGCACGAGAAGAAGATACGCAGTATTTT. Protein sequence: CASSLIGYTSGGAREEDTQYF.